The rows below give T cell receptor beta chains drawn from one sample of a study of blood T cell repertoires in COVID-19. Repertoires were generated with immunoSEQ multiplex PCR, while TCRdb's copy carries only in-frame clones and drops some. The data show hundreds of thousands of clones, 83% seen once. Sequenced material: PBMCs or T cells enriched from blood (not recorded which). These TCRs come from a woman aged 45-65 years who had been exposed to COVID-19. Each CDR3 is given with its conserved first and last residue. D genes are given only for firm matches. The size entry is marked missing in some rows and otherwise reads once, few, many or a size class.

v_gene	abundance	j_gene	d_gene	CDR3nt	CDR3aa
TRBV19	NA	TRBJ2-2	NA	TGTGCCACGGGGACTCTTACTAACACCGGGGAGCTGTTTTTT	CATGTLTNTGELFF
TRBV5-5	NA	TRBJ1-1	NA	TGTGCCAGCAGTGGGGGGGCTCACACTGAAGCTTTCTTT	CASSGGAHTEAFF
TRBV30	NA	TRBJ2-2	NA	TGTGCCTGGGACGGTAGAGGGGGACGTGGCACCGGGGAGCTGTTTTTT	CAWDGRGGRGTGELFF
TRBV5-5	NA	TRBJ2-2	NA	TGTGCCAGCAATCTTTACCGGGCCGGGGAGCTGTTTTTT	CASNLYRAGELFF
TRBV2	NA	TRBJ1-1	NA	TGTGCCAGCAGTTATCAAGCAATGAACACTGAAGCTTTCTTT	CASSYQAMNTEAFF
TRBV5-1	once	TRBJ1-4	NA	TGCGCCAGCAGGATCGATCAGGATCAGAAACTGTTTTTT	CASRIDQDQKLFF
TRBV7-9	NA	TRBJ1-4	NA	TGTGCCAGCAGCTTCCCCCCGGCAGGGGCTAATGAAAAACTGTTTTTT	CASSFPPAGANEKLFF
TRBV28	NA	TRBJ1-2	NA	TGTGCCAGCAGTCCACCTCGACTTGATGGCTACACCTTC	CASSPPRLDGYTF
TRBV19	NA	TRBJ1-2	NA	TGTGCCAGTAGTATTCGGAGGGATGGGGACTATGGCTACACCTTC	CASSIRRDGDYGYTF
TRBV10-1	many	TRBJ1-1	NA	TGCGCCAGCAGTGAGTCCGGCAGGGCCACTGAAGCTTTCTTT	CASSESGRATEAFF
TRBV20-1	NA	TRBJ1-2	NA	TGCAGTGCTCGTGGCGCGGGAGGACTGGATGGCTACACCTTC	CSARGAGGLDGYTF
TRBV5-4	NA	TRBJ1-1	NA	TGTGCCAGCAGCTTGGAGCCAGGGCTGAACACTGAAGCTTTCTTT	CASSLEPGLNTEAFF
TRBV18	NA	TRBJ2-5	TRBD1	TGTGCCAGCTCCACAGGGGGCGCATTGGAGACCCAGTACTTC	CASSTGGALETQYF
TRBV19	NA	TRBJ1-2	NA	TGTGCCAGTAGTATCTCGGGTACCGTCCGGGTTGGTGGCTACACCTTC	CASSISGTVRVGGYTF
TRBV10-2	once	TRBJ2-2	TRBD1	TGCGCCAGCACCTCCAGGGGGCACGGGGAGCTGTTTTTT	CASTSRGHGELFF
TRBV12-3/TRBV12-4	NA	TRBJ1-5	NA	TGTGCCGCAGGGACTCACAATCAGCCCCAGCATTTT	CAAGTHNQPQHF
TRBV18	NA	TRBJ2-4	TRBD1	TGTGCCAGCTCACCAGGGACAGAATTAGCCAAAAACATTCAGTACTTC	CASSPGTELAKNIQYF
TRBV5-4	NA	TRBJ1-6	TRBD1	TGTGCCAGCAGCTGGGGACAGGGGACTTCTGGTAATTCACCCCTCCACTTT	CASSWGQGTSGNSPLHF
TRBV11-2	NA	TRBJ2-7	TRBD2	TGTGCCAGCAGCTTAGGTGGTATAGCGGGGGACACTACCTACGAGCAGTACTTC	CASSLGGIAGDTTYEQYF
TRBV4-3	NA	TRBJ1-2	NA	TGCGCCAGCAGCCAAGTCTTAAGGTCCGCAGGGAACGACTATGGCTACACCTTC	CASSQVLRSAGNDYGYTF
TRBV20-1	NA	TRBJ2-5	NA	TGCAGTGCCCCGGAGACCCAGTACTTC	CSAPETQYF
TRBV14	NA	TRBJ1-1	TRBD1	TGTGCCAGCAGCCACAGGGGGATGAACACTGAAGCTTTCTTT	CASSHRGMNTEAFF
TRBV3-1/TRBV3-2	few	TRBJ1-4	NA	TGTGCCAGCAGCGCCGGGTTCCAGCCTAATGAAAAACTGTTTTTT	CASSAGFQPNEKLFF
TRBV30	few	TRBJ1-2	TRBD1	TGTGCCTGGAGTGAGGACAGGAGAAATGGCTACACCTTC	CAWSEDRRNGYTF
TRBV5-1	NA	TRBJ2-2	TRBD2	TGCGCCAGCAGCTTGCCCCAGGGAGGGTCCGGGGAGCTGTTTTTT	CASSLPQGGSGELFF
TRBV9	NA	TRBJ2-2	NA	TGTGCCAGCAGCCCTCTTAGGGACTCCCAAATCGGGGAGCTGTTTTTT	CASSPLRDSQIGELFF
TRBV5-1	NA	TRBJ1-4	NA	TGCGCCAGCAGCTTTAGTAATGAAAAACTGTTTTTT	CASSFSNEKLFF
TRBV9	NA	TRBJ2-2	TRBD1	TGTGCCAGCAGCGCACAGGGGGCGCGGACCGGGGAGCTGTTTTTT	CASSAQGARTGELFF
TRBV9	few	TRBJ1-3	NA	TGTGCCAGCAGCCTAGTTGACAGCTTCTCTGGAAACACCATATATTTT	CASSLVDSFSGNTIYF
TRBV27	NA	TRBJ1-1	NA	TGTGCCAGCAGTTTAACGCCGGTGAACACTGAAGCTTTCTTT	CASSLTPVNTEAFF
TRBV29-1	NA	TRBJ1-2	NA	TGCAGCGTTGTCTCACAGGGATATGGCTACACCTTC	CSVVSQGYGYTF
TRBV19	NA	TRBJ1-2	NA	TGTGCCAGTAGCCAGCCTAGGGAGGGGAACTATGGCTACACCTTC	CASSQPREGNYGYTF
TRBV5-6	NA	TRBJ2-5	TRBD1	TGTGCCAGCAGCTTGTTCGCAGGGGGCAGTGGGCGGGAGACCCAGTACTTC	CASSLFAGGSGRETQYF
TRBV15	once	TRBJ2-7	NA	TGTGCCACCAGCAGAGTAGTCCCGGGGTTTAGGGCCGAGCAGTACTTC	CATSRVVPGFRAEQYF
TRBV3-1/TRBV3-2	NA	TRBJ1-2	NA	TGTGCCAGCTCACCAAGCAGGGCAGGAGGCTACACCTTC	CASSPSRAGGYTF
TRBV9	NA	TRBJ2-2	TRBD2	TGTGCCAGCAGCTTTAGCGGGGGGGCCACCGGGGAGCTGTTTTTT	CASSFSGGATGELFF
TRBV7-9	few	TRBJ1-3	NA	TGTGCCAGCAGCCGAAGCGGGGGCGGAGGAAACACCATATATTTT	CASSRSGGGGNTIYF
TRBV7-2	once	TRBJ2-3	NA	TGTGCCAGCAGCTCCCGACAGGGCACAGATACGCAGTATTTT	CASSSRQGTDTQYF
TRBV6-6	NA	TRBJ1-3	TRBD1	TGTGCCAGCACTACACCGGGACAGGGGGGAAACACCATATATTTT	CASTTPGQGGNTIYF
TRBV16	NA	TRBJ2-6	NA	TGTGCCAGCAGCCAATTTTTAACAGGCTCGTCTGGGGCCAACGTCCTGACTTTC	CASSQFLTGSSGANVLTF
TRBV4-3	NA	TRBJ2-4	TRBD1	TGCGCCAGCAGCCAAGTGGGGACAGGGATAAGCATTCAGTACTTC	CASSQVGTGISIQYF
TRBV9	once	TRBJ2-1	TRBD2	TGTGCCAGCAGCGTGCTAGCGGGGACTAATGAGCAGTTCTTC	CASSVLAGTNEQFF
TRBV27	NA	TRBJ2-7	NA	TGTGCCAGCAGTCCGTCTCAGGGGAATCCCTACGAGCAGTACTTC	CASSPSQGNPYEQYF
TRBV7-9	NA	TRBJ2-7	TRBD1	TGTGCCAGCATTATGGACAGGGGGGGCCTCTACGAGCAGTACTTC	CASIMDRGGLYEQYF
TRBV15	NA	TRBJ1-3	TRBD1	TGTGCCACCAGCAGGGTAGACAGGGGAGGTCTTGGAAACACCATATATTTT	CATSRVDRGGLGNTIYF
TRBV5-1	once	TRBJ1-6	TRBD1	TGCGCCAGCAGCTTGGTGGGACAGGTTTCACCCCTCCACTTT	CASSLVGQVSPLHF